The next 24 T cell receptor beta chains were all read from a single sample in a study of shared clonotypes between healthy human individuals. The assay was immunoSEQ multiplex PCR, and TCRdb's table has in-frame clones only and misses some. The repertoire includes around 500,000 clones, 76% of them detected once, and approximately 13% sits in the top ten. The source material was PBMCs. The receptors derive from a woman between 40 and 55 years old in good health. Some clones in this sample may be carry-over from other donors' samples.

This clone was recorded once. The chain employs TRBV28 and TRBJ1-1; D perhaps matches TRBD1 (5 bases). Deletions cut 10 bases from V and 1 base from J, with 10 bases between. CDR1 MDHEN and CDR2 SYDVKM come from the germline V gene. The CDR3 spans 12 residues. The chain's CDR3 is CATLTGNTEAFF. CDR3 in DNA: TGTGCCACCTTAACAGGGAACACTGAAGCTTTCTTT.

The genes are TRBV10-3 and TRBJ2-5; 9 nucleotides line up with TRBD2. The CDR3 loop spans 16 amino acids. Germline V gene data show CDR1 as ENHRY and CDR2 as SYGVKD. The V and J ends lost 3 bases and 5 bases, in that order; junction bases with no gene match: 10. The CDR3 sequence: CAISEGAGGALETQYF. The DNA for the CDR3 is TGTGCCATCAGTGAAGGCGCGGGAGGGGCGTTGGAGACCCAGTACTTC.

On this clone: This sequence may be a read error, since a much larger clone differs from it by one base. This chain's CDR3 is CASSLGSTGQFF. CDR3 bases: TGTGCCAGCAGCTTAGGGTCCACTGGGCAGTTCTTC. J is TRBJ2-1 and V is TRBV7-3, with no clear D. Deletions cut 2 bases from V and 12 bases from J, with 11 bases between. Germline V CDR1 and CDR2: SGHTA, FQGTGA. CDR3 length: 12 residues.

This clone has only a few counts. The CDR3 sequence is CASSETSGYNEQFF. In DNA form, the CDR3 reads TGCGCCAGCAGTGAGACTAGCGGCTACAATGAGCAGTTCTTC. V gene TRBV10-1 combines with J gene TRBJ2-1; TRBD2 matches at 8 bases. CDR3 size: 14 residues. Germline V gives CDR1 WNHNN, CDR2 SYGVQD (reference sequence). After removal of 2 bases from V and 3 bases from J, the junction contained 0 bases not matched to a gene.

This clone was observed a handful of times. The J gene is TRBJ2-1, the V gene TRBV5-1, with 9 bases aligning to TRBD2. The V and J ends lost 4 bases and 1 base, in that order; junction bases with no gene match: 6. The CDR3 has 16 amino acids. The V gene's germline CDR1 is SGHRS and CDR2 YFSETQ. Written as DNA, the CDR3 is TGCGCCAGCAGCCAAAGACTAGCGGATTCCTACAATGAGCAGTTCTTC. Amino acids: CASSQRLADSYNEQFF.

The gene calls are TRBV10-3 and TRBJ2-1, with unresolved D. CDR1 and CDR2 (germline): ENHRY, SYGVKD. The CDR3 has 11 amino acids. Trimming left V 4 bases short and J 8 bases short, with 6 bases between. CDR3 residues: CAISGPDEQFF. The CDR3 coding sequence is TGTGCCATCAGTGGACCAGATGAGCAGTTCTTC.

V and J are TRBV28 and TRBJ1-4, with D maybe TRBD1 (5 bases). This CDR3 is 15 amino acids long. Looked up from germline, CDR1 is MDHEN and CDR2 is SYDVKM. The V gene lost 6 bases and the J gene lost 5 bases, with 16 bases spanning the gap. This CDR3 reads CASSRSGRTNEKLFF. CDR3 DNA: TGTGCCAGCAGCCGCTCAGGGAGAACAAATGAAAAACTGTTTTTT.

V gene TRBV7-9 combines with J gene TRBJ1-4, with TRBD1 as a possible D gene (5 bases). The CDR3 runs to 14 residues. CDR1 and CDR2 (germline): SEHNR, FQNEAQ (reference sequence). V was cut by 7 bases and J by 6 bases, with 15 bases left in between. For the CDR3, the DNA is TGTGCCAGCACCGCACAAGGAGGGGATGAAAAACTGTTTTTT. It translates to CASTAQGGDEKLFF.

Note on this clone: A far larger clone is only one base removed, so a read error is likely. Other DNA sequences of this sample code for an identical CDR3. V is TRBV4-1 and J is TRBJ2-2; D is unclear. The V gene's germline CDR1 is MGHRA and CDR2 YSYEKL. This CDR3 is 17 amino acids long. In DNA form, the CDR3 reads TGCGCCAGTAGCCAAGAGGTTCGGGTCGGGTTCACCGGGGAGCTGTTTTTT. Translation gives CASSQEVRVGFTGELFF.

V is TRBV18 and J is TRBJ1-5, with 8 bases aligning to TRBD1. Germline lookup yields CDR1 KGHSH and CDR2 LQKENI. Losses at the gene ends were 2 bases for V and 5 bases for J; bases not matched to a gene: 5. This CDR3 has 15 residues. CDR3 DNA sequence: TGTGCCAGCTCACCAACAGGGGGTTCGTATCAGCCCCAGCATTTT. This gives the protein CASSPTGGSYQPQHF.

The V and J genes are TRBV9 and TRBJ2-1; perhaps TRBD1 as D (6 bases). There are 14 residues in the CDR3. The germline V gene has CDR1 SGDLS and CDR2 YYNGEE. V lost 0 bases and J lost 4, with 8 bases in between. The CDR3 DNA follows: TGTGCCAGCAGCGTAGGCCAGGGGTACAATGAGCAGTTCTTC. Encoded protein: CASSVGQGYNEQFF.

For this clone: It differs at one base from a far larger clone, so likely a read error. This chain uses TRBV5-4 with TRBJ2-3, with 7 bases fitting TRBD2. The CDR3 length is 15 residues. After removal of 3 bases from V and 3 bases from J, the junction contained 7 bases not matched to a gene. Germline CDR1 is SGHNT and CDR2 is YYREEE (reference sequence). In nucleotides, the CDR3 is TGTGCCAGCAGCTCTCCTTGGGGGGGGACAGATACGCAGTATTTT. Its protein product is CASSSPWGGTDTQYF.

V is TRBV18 and J is TRBJ1-1; tentatively, D is TRBD1 (5 bases). The CDR3 covers 13 residues. Per the germline V gene, CDR1 is KGHSH and CDR2 is LQKENI. With 5 bases removed from V and 4 bases from J, the gap between germline ends came to 11 bases. The CDR3 sequence: CASSVRGGTEAFF. CDR3 nucleotide sequence: TGTGCCAGCTCAGTTCGGGGGGGCACTGAAGCTTTCTTT.

The chain recombines TRBV25-1 with TRBJ2-1; D tentatively fits TRBD1 or TRBD2 (5 bases each). Germline lookup yields CDR1 MGHDK and CDR2 SYGVNS. Deletions cut 3 bases from V and 3 bases from J, with 12 bases between. The CDR3 sequence is 15 residues long. CDR3 in amino acids: CASSDAGTYYNEQFF. The CDR3 DNA reads TGTGCCAGCAGTGACGCCGGGACCTACTACAATGAGCAGTTCTTC.

The chain carries TRBV9 and TRBJ2-1, with TRBD2 matching over 8 bases. The CDR3 totals 15 residues. Trimming removed 1 base from V and 7 bases from J; junction bases left unmatched: 7. Germline V gives CDR1 SGDLS, CDR2 YYNGEE. The CDR3 sequence is CASSVSSGRTNEQFF. In nucleotides, the CDR3 is TGTGCCAGCAGCGTATCCAGCGGGAGAACGAATGAGCAGTTCTTC.

This clone was recorded once. The chain employs TRBV30 and TRBJ2-7, with TRBD1 as a possible D gene (6 bases). CDR3 length: 12 residues. Trimming took off 3 bases at V and 3 bases at J, with 9 bases between the two ends. Germline CDR1 and CDR2: GTSNPN and SVGIG (reference sequence). DNA of the CDR3: TGTGCCTGGAGAGGGGGAGACTACGAGCAGTACTTC. Translated: CAWRGGDYEQYF.

The chain links TRBV19 to TRBJ2-4; a possible D gene is TRBD2 (6 bases). Trimming pared 0 bases from V and 7 bases from J, leaving 16 bases between. This CDR3 region has 16 residues. The germline CDR1 and CDR2 sequences are LNHDA and SQIVND (reference sequence). The CDR3 is CASSIDGGEGSNIQYF. In DNA form, the CDR3 reads TGTGCCAGTAGTATAGACGGGGGTGAGGGGTCGAACATTCAGTACTTC. The variable domain in full, completed from reference TRBV19 and TRBJ2-4, reads DGGITQSPKYLFRKEGQNVTLSCEQNLNHDAMYWYRQDPGQGLRLIYYSQIVNDFQKGDIAEGYSVSREKKESFPLTVTSAQKNPTAFYLCASSIDGGEGSNIQYFGAGTRLSVL.

Only one count was recorded for this clone. This chain uses TRBV5-5 with TRBJ1-2; TRBD1 might be the D (5 bases). The CDR3 contains 13 residues. V lost 3 bases and J 3 bases, leaving 9 bases between the germline ends. Germline lookup yields CDR1 SGHKS and CDR2 YYEKEE (reference sequence). The CDR3 sequence is CASSSQGDYGYTF. The CDR3 nucleotides are TGTGCCAGCAGCTCCCAGGGAGACTATGGCTACACCTTC.

The CDR3, as DNA: TGTGCCAGCAGCGTCGGACTAGCGGGAGGCGGTGAGCAGTTCTTC. Encoded protein: CASSVGLAGGGEQFF. The chain is built from TRBV11-3 and TRBJ2-1, with 14 bases that match TRBD2. Per the germline V gene, CDR1 is SGHNT and CDR2 is YENEEA. J gave up 9 bases and V 5 bases, and 6 bases lay outside the gene matches. The CDR3 consists of 15 residues.

This chain links TRBV30 with TRBJ2-4; D ambiguous. There are 12 residues in the CDR3. The V end was cut by 1 base, the J end by 7 bases, with 8 bases between. CDR1 and CDR2 from the germline V gene are GTSNPN and SVGIG (reference sequence). The CDR3 DNA reads as TGTGCCTGGAGTGGACCCGGGAACATTCAGTACTTC. This translates into CAWSGPGNIQYF.

This clone appeared once. V and J are TRBV4-3 and TRBJ2-2, with D uncertain. This CDR3 has 16 amino acids. Germline lookup yields CDR1 LGHNA and CDR2 YSLEER. With 0 bases removed from V and 6 bases from J, the gap between germline ends came to 14 bases. The CDR3 DNA reads TGCGCCAGCAGCCAAGATCCCCAGTTCCGACCCGGGGAGCTGTTTTTT. Translating it yields CASSQDPQFRPGELFF.

This sequence joins TRBV7-9 and TRBJ1-3; TRBD1 might be the D (6 bases). This CDR3 spans 13 amino acids. Between the trimmed V and J ends, which lost 6 bases and 4 bases, there was a span of 10 bases. Germline V gives CDR1 SEHNR, CDR2 FQNEAQ (reference sequence). The DNA of the CDR3 is TGTGCCAGCAGACAGGGAACGGGAAACACCATATATTTT. Amino acids: CASRQGTGNTIYF.

This clone came up once. The chain employs TRBV5-1 and TRBJ2-2, with 8 bases matching TRBD2. Germline V CDR1 and CDR2: SGHRS, YFSETQ. The CDR3 runs 18 residues. Unmatched junction bases numbered 10, after V lost 0 bases and J lost 3 bases. This CDR3 is CASSLAGLAGRDTGELFF. The CDR3 DNA sequence: TGCGCCAGCAGCTTGGCAGGTCTAGCGGGCCGAGACACCGGGGAGCTGTTTTTT. Looking up the rest from reference TRBV5-1 and TRBJ2-2 gives the full variable domain: KAGVTQTPRYLIKTRGQQVTLSCSPISGHRSVSWYQQTPGQGLQFLFEYFSETQRNKGNFPGRFSGRQFSNSRSEMNVSTLELGDSALYLCASSLAGLAGRDTGELFFGEGSRLTVL.

The rearrangement joins TRBV5-1 to TRBJ1-2, with 7 bases matching TRBD1. J gave up 8 bases and V 3 bases, and 7 bases lay outside the gene matches. Germline V gene data show CDR1 as SGHRS and CDR2 as YFSETQ. This CDR3 spans 13 amino acids. CDR3 region: CASSSDRDLGYTF. Here the CDR3 DNA reads TGCGCCAGCAGCTCCGACAGGGATCTCGGCTACACCTTC. The full variable domain, completed using reference TRBV5-1 and TRBJ1-2, is KAGVTQTPRYLIKTRGQQVTLSCSPISGHRSVSWYQQTPGQGLQFLFEYFSETQRNKGNFPGRFSGRQFSNSRSEMNVSTLELGDSALYLCASSSDRDLGYTFGSGTRLTVV.